This T cell receptor beta chain was sequenced during a study of response to subunit inactivated influenza vaccine. TCRdb passed the RT-PCR reads through MiXCR, listing each CDR3 protein once. The sample lists hundreds of thousands of distinct CDR3 sequences, approximately 7.1% occurring once. Points from the study as a whole: Authors suggested few new T cells are recruited by each seasonal influenza vaccination.

CDR3 length: 15 amino acids. The V end lost 0 bases, the J end lost 4 bases, and 13 bases lay between the germline ends. Germline CDR1 is SGHTA and CDR2 is FQGNSA. This clonotype was recorded a few times. Its antigen remains unknown. The input for sequencing was PBMCs from blood, taken 23 months after vaccination. The clonotype was recovered from a man aged 50 to 69 who received an inactivated influenza vaccine. V usage is TRBV7-2 and J usage is TRBJ2-7; D gene ambiguous. CDR3 sequence: CASSLATDPGYEQYF. CDR3 bases: TGTGCCAGCAGCTTAGCGACTGATCCCGGGTACGAGCAGTACTTC.